This T cell receptor beta chain emerged from a study of identical twins. Study-wide results and caveats: Alpha sequences that were out-of-frame and twin-shared showed an excess of low generation probability.

Germline values: CDR1 MGHRA, CDR2 YSYEKL. The V end was cut by 4 bases, the J end by 1 base, with 10 bases between. The CDR3 sequence is 14 residues long. TCRdb re-called the 5' RACE reads through MiXCR, storing one row per CDR3 protein. The profile shows around 280,000 distinct CDR3 sequences, approximately 8.5% of them singletons. For this clonotype: Antigen: not known.

The same data also went into a second study, on yellow fever vaccine responses in identical twins.

The sequence came from a young woman in good health. Sequenced input: memory (CD45RO+) T cells sorted from blood. This chain links TRBV4-1 with TRBJ1-1; D not certain. CDR3 DNA sequence: TGCGCCAGCAGCCGCGCTTATGAGAACACTGAAGCTTTCTTT. Translation gives CASSRAYENTEAFF.